Sequencing of this TCR beta chain was carried out in a study of Ad26.COV2.S vaccination and SARS-CoV-2 variants. Across the study: Administration of Ad26.COV2.S was intramuscular, either once or twice 56 days apart.

Study findings and constraints: Spike-specific responses of CD8+ and CD4+ T cells were reported to display substantial breadth after vaccination.

Treatment meaning: over 15 received Ad26.COV2.S at low or high dose, single or two shots; roughly five received placebo; per-sample allocation not given. Following the first vaccine or placebo injection, samples were taken on day 63. In the vaccine, an Ad26 vector expressed the SARS-CoV-2 spike of the Wuhan strain. Germline V gene data show CDR1 as SEHNR and CDR2 as FQNEAQ (reference sequence). V was pared by 1 base and J by 0 bases, with 9 bases between. The CDR3 consists of 15 residues. As regards this clone: Its antigen is not known.

Profiled with immunoSEQ multiplex PCR; TCRdb holds only in-frame clones, not every one. Of some 400,000 clones in the sample, 89% were seen once. The material was peripheral blood, obtained in a trial of Ad26.COV2.S vaccine versus placebo. This receptor was obtained from a person between 18 and 59 years old who received the Ad26.COV2.S COVID-19 vaccine or a placebo. V is TRBV7-9 and J is TRBJ2-5, with a weak D call TRBD1 (6 bases). CDR3 region: CASSLGDTYQETQYF. The CDR3 coding sequence is TGTGCCAGCAGCTTAGGGGACACCTACCAAGAGACCCAGTACTTC.